A selection of T cell receptor beta chains follows, all from one sample in a study of spatial heterogeneity in lung cancer. TCRdb independently ran MiXCR on the 5' RACE reads; one entry per CDR3 protein. The sample holds just under 45,000 distinct CDR3 sequences, more than 20% seen once. Sequenced here: PBMCs, sampled at follow-up. The receptors stem from a female donor with early-stage non-small cell lung cancer. Each CDR3 is given with its conserved first and last residue. The D gene is left open where the match is weak. Rows may omit the clone size; those that give it use once, few, many or a size class.

V gene,CDR3 length,clone size,J gene,D gene,CDR3 DNA,CDR3 protein
TRBV20-1,13,medium-sized,TRBJ2-3,.,TGCAGTGCTCCCGACGGTGGGCTGAATACGCAGTATTTT,CSAPDGGLNTQYF
TRBV9,15,.,TRBJ2-7,TRBD2,TGTGCCAGCAGCGTACTTAGCGGGAGAGGATACGAGCAGTACTTC,CASSVLSGRGYEQYF
TRBV5-1,14,few,TRBJ2-7,TRBD1,TGCGCCAGCAGCTTCCGGGACAGGGTACACGAGCAGTACTTC,CASSFRDRVHEQYF
TRBV6-1,14,many,TRBJ2-5,TRBD1,TGTGCCAGCAGCCGACAGGGGGACGGAGAGACCCAGTACTTC,CASSRQGDGETQYF
TRBV5-1,14,.,TRBJ2-5,.,TGCGCCAGCAGCTTGGGTGCAGAACAAGAGACCCAGTACTTC,CASSLGAEQETQYF
TRBV3-1,15,.,TRBJ2-7,TRBD1,TGTGCCAGCAGCCCTTGGGGACAGGGGACGGAAGAGCAGTACTTC,CASSPWGQGTEEQYF
TRBV3-1,13,few,TRBJ1-2,.,TGTGCCAGCAGTGACGGGGGTAACTATGGCTACACCTTC,CASSDGGNYGYTF
TRBV28,11,medium-sized,TRBJ2-3,.,TGTGCCAGCAGTTTATTAGATACGCAGTATTTT,CASSLLDTQYF
TRBV2,12,many,TRBJ1-6,.,TGTGCCAGCGGGTGGTCGGGGGCACCCCTCCACTTT,CASGWSGAPLHF
TRBV10-3,13,.,TRBJ1-1,TRBD1,TGTGCCATCAGTGAGTCCAGGGGGACTGAAGCTTTCTTT,CAISESRGTEAFF
TRBV6-5,13,.,TRBJ1-2,.,TGTGCCAGCAGTCCCGAGAGTGACTATGGCTACACCTTC,CASSPESDYGYTF
TRBV7-9,13,few,TRBJ2-7,TRBD2,TGTGCCAGCAGCCAAGGACTAGGCTACGAGCAGTACTTC,CASSQGLGYEQYF
TRBV7-8,10,.,TRBJ1-2,.,TGTGCCAGCGGAAACTATGGCTACACCTTC,CASGNYGYTF
TRBV7-2,15,.,TRBJ1-1,.,TGTGCCAGCAGCCCGAACTGGGCCGAGGAGACTGAAGCTTTCTTT,CASSPNWAEETEAFF
TRBV3-1,14,many,TRBJ2-7,TRBD1,TGTGCCAGCAGCCAAGTGGGACAGGATGGCTGGCAGTACTTC,CASSQVGQDGWQYF
TRBV5-1,14,once,TRBJ2-1,.,TGCGCCAGCAGCATTGGGACTGGACGAAGCGAGCAGTTCTTC,CASSIGTGRSEQFF
TRBV3-1,11,.,TRBJ2-7,.,TGTGCCAGCAGCCAGGGGAGCGAGCAGTACTTC,CASSQGSEQYF
TRBV24-1,13,many,TRBJ1-5,.,TGTGCCACCAGCGGCGGTTTTAATCAGCCCCAGCATTTT,CATSGGFNQPQHF
TRBV4-2,19,many,TRBJ2-1,.,TGTGCCAGCAGCCCCAGCTTCTCCCAAGGGGTCGGTGCCTACAATGAGCAGTTCTTC,CASSPSFSQGVGAYNEQFF
TRBV2,16,few,TRBJ1-1,TRBD1,TGTGCCAGCAGTGACAAGGGACAGGGGAGTTACACTGAAGCTTTCTTT,CASSDKGQGSYTEAFF
TRBV19,14,few,TRBJ2-1,.,TGTGCCAGTAGTCCCTGGGAAGGAGGGGATGAGCAGTTCTTC,CASSPWEGGDEQFF
TRBV19,12,few,TRBJ2-1,TRBD1,TGTGCCAGTAGTTTGGGGACAGCTTGGCAGTTCTTC,CASSLGTAWQFF
TRBV12-3/TRBV12-4,14,.,TRBJ2-7,.,TGTGCCAGCAGACAGGGTCTAAAGGGCTACGAGCAGTACTTC,CASRQGLKGYEQYF
TRBV11-2,13,few,TRBJ1-6,.,TGTGCCAGCAGCCCTGGGGCGAATTCACCCCTCCACTTT,CASSPGANSPLHF
TRBV20-1,13,.,TRBJ2-2,.,TGCAGTGCCCGCGCGCGGCCCGGCGGGGAGCTGTTTTTT,CSARARPGGELFF
TRBV12-5,12,few,TRBJ2-7,.,TGTGCTAGTGGTGTCAACAGGGTCGAGCAGTACTTC,CASGVNRVEQYF
TRBV3-1,13,many,TRBJ1-1,.,TGTGCCAGCAGCCAAGATCCGGGTGGAGAAGCTTTCTTT,CASSQDPGGEAFF
TRBV29-1,13,.,TRBJ2-3,.,TGCAGCGTTGATGCTAGCGATGTAGATACGCAGTATTTT,CSVDASDVDTQYF
TRBV15,16,few,TRBJ2-2,.,TGTGCCACCAGCAGAGATCTCCTAGCGAACACCGGGGAGCTGTTTTTT,CATSRDLLANTGELFF
TRBV10-3,11,.,TRBJ2-7,.,TGTGCCATCAGCAACAGCTACGAGCAGTACTTC,CAISNSYEQYF
TRBV19,14,many,TRBJ2-5,.,TGTGCCAGTACTCTGGGGACTTCGTTCGAGACCCAGTACTTC,CASTLGTSFETQYF